A selection of T cell receptor beta chains follows, all from one sample in a study of shared clonotypes between healthy human individuals. Measured with immunoSEQ multiplex PCR; TCRdb has only the in-frame clones, and not every one. The sample lists around 1,100,000 clones; 60% to 85% were seen once. Sequenced: memory CD4+ T cells from PBMCs. The receptor source for this set is a man younger than 30 in good health. Some clones in this sample may be carry-over from other donors' samples. Each CDR3 is given with its conserved first and last residue. A D gene is named only where the DNA matches it firmly. Where a row states a size, it is once, few, many or the class of an expanded clone; other rows omit it.

>TRBV28|17|.|TRBD2|TRBJ2-3
CASFPRPGGPVRDTQYF
TGTGCCAGCTTTCCGCGGCCGGGAGGGCCCGTCCGAGATACGCAGTATTTT
>TRBV28|15|.|.|TRBJ1-2
CASSLAVGPLEGYTF
TGTGCCAGCAGTTTAGCTGTGGGCCCTCTGGAGGGCTACACCTTC
>TRBV7-6|13|few|.|TRBJ2-7
CASSLGQNSEQYF
TGTGCCAGCAGCTTAGGGCAGAACAGCGAGCAGTACTTC
>TRBV7-9|16|.|.|TRBJ2-5
CASSFPLGQGRETQYF
TGTGCCAGCAGCTTCCCGCTAGGCCAGGGGAGGGAGACCCAGTACTTC
>TRBV5-6|14|.|.|TRBJ2-5
CASSYGTSKETQYF
TGTGCCAGCAGCTACGGGACATCCAAAGAGACCCAGTACTTC
>TRBV4-2|17|.|TRBD2|TRBJ2-5
CASSQASSSGLQETQYF
TGTGCCAGCAGCCAAGCCTCTTCTAGCGGGCTCCAAGAGACCCAGTACTTC
>TRBV9|18|once|TRBD2|TRBJ2-1
CASSRGTSGMQRENEQFF
TGTGCCAGCAGCCGGGGGACTAGCGGGATGCAGCGGGAAAATGAGCAGTTCTTC
>TRBV29-1|15|.|TRBD2|TRBJ2-3
CSVENLGLVGDTQYF
TGCAGCGTTGAGAACCTGGGACTAGTGGGTGATACGCAGTATTTT
>TRBV19|14|.|.|TRBJ2-7
CASSPGRSSYEQYF
TGTGCCAGTAGCCCGGGCAGGTCGTCCTACGAGCAGTACTTC
>TRBV14|17|.|.|TRBJ2-2
CASSQKIQGSNTGELFF
TGTGCCAGCAGCCAAAAGATACAGGGTTCGAACACCGGGGAGCTGTTTTTT
>TRBV11-2|15|.|.|TRBJ2-7
CASSPRLGDGNEQYF
TGTGCCAGCAGCCCCCGTCTCGGGGATGGCAACGAGCAGTACTTC
>TRBV5-1|22|.|TRBD2|TRBJ2-2
CASSLETSGWWDQEHQKRELFF
TGCGCCAGCAGCTTGGAGACTAGCGGGTGGTGGGACCAAGAGCACCAAAAAAGAGAGCTGTTTTTT
>TRBV4-2|16|.|TRBD2|TRBJ2-1
CASSQVSLAGYNEQFF
TGTGCCAGCAGCCAAGTTAGCCTAGCGGGATACAATGAGCAGTTCTTC
>TRBV9|15|.|TRBD2|TRBJ2-7
CASSAKSGSSYEQYF
TGTGCCAGCAGCGCGAAGAGCGGGAGCTCCTACGAGCAGTACTTC
>TRBV7-8|16|many|TRBD2|TRBJ2-7
CASSPPWREGPYEQYF
TGTGCCAGCAGCCCACCCTGGCGGGAGGGCCCTTACGAGCAGTACTTC
>TRBV28|15|.|TRBD2|TRBJ2-5
CASSPAGGRQETQYF
TGTGCCAGCAGTCCCGCGGGAGGGAGGCAAGAGACCCAGTACTTC
>TRBV28|15|.|.|TRBJ2-7
CASSPRGGPNHEQYF
TGTGCCAGCAGTCCCAGGGGGGGACCCAACCACGAGCAGTACTTC
>TRBV9|14|.|.|TRBJ2-7
CASSPRTESYEQYF
TGTGCCAGCAGCCCGCGGACTGAATCCTACGAGCAGTACTTC
>TRBV11-2|16|.|.|TRBJ1-6
CASSLQGTGVGSPLHF
TGTGCCAGCAGCTTACAAGGGACCGGGGTTGGCTCACCCCTCCACTTT
>TRBV19|13|.|.|TRBJ1-4
CASSMDHSEKLFF
TGTGCCAGTAGTATGGATCATTCTGAAAAACTGTTTTTT
>TRBV6-6|12|once|.|TRBJ2-6
CAQGSGANVLTF
TGTGCCCAGGGGTCTGGGGCCAACGTCCTGACTTTC
>TRBV28|13|.|.|TRBJ2-7
CASEAGVSHEQYF
TGTGCCAGCGAAGCAGGGGTCTCCCACGAGCAGTACTTC
>TRBV10-1|14|.|.|TRBJ2-3
CASSEGPSTDTQYF
TGCGCCAGCAGTGAGGGGCCTAGCACAGATACGCAGTATTTT
>TRBV6-5|13|.|.|TRBJ2-5
CASSRQGQETQYF
TGTGCCAGCAGTCGCCAGGGGCAAGAGACCCAGTACTTC
>TRBV5-1|13|.|.|TRBJ2-5
CASSFGPQETQYF
TGCGCCAGCAGTTTCGGACCCCAAGAGACCCAGTACTTC
>TRBV4-1|14|.|.|TRBJ1-1
CASSQVSGVSGAFF
TGCGCCAGCAGCCAAGTGTCAGGGGTCTCGGGAGCTTTCTTT
>TRBV7-3|15|few|TRBD1|TRBJ2-2
CASSLGTANTGELFF
TGTGCCAGCAGCTTAGGGACAGCGAACACCGGGGAGCTGTTTTTT